This T cell receptor beta chain appears in the sequencing data of a study of shared T cell receptors in the human thymus. Profiling relied on immunoSEQ multiplex PCR, and the TCRdb table lists in-frame clones only, not all of them. The repertoire includes hundreds of thousands of clones, around 85% of them detected once, and under 0.012% sits in the top ten. CDR1 is MNHNS, CDR2 SASEGT, per germline. The CDR3 is 11 residues long. The V and J ends lost 8 bases and 5 bases respectively, with 7 bases between them. This same sample was also part of a study on human thymus T cells.

The source is a girl under three years old with a congenital heart defect. The V and J genes are TRBV6-1 and TRBJ1-5, with D unresolved. What was sequenced was thymocytes. The CDR3 region has the DNA TGTGCCAGCTCGGGGTATCAGCCCCAGCATTTT. Its translation is CASSGYQPQHF.